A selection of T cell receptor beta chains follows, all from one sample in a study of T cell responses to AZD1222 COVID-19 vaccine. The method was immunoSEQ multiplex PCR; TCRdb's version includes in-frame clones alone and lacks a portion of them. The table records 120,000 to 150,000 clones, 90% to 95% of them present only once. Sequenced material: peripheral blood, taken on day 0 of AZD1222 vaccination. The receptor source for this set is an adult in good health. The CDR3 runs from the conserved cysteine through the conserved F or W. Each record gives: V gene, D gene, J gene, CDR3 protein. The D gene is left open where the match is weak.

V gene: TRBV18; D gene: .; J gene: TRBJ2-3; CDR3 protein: CASSPGQGLGVTDTQYF
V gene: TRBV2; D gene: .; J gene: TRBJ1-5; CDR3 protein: CASSDFLGSQPQHF
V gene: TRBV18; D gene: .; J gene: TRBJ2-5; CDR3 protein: CASSPPRVAGTQYF
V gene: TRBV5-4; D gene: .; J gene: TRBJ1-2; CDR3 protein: CASSLRQGGSYGYTF
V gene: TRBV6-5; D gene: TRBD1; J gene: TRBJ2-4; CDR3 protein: CASSRQGIAKNIQYF
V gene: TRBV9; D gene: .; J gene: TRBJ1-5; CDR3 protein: CASSRGAVNQPQHF
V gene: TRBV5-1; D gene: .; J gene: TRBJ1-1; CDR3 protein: CASSSQGLNTEAFF
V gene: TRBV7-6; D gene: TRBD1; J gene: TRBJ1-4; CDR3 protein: CASSPGQGFANEKLFF
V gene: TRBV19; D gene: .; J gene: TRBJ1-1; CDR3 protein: CASSVFGKRGTEAFF
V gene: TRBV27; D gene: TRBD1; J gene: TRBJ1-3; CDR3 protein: CASSPGGGGVYSGNTIYF
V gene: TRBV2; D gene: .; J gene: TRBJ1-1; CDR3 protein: CASSDSSREAFF
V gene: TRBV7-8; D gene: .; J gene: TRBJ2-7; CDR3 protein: CASSQGQSYEQYF
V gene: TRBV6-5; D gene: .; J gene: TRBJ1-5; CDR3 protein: CASSRTVGGNQPQHF
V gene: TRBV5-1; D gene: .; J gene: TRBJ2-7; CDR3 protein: CASSLGVYEQYF
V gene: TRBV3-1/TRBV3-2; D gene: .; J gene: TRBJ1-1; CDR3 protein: CASSQGEGTAFF
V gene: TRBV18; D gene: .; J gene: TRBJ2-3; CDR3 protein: CASSPSGRSPTDTQYF
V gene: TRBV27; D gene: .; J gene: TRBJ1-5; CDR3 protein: CASSFAGGSNQPQHF
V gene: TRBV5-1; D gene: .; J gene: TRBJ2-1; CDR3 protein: CASSKTSKEGSYNEQFF
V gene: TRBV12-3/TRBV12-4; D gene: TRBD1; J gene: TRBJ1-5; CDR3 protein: CAISGQANQPQHF
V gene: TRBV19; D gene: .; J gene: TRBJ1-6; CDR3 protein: CASSIRTDNSPLHF
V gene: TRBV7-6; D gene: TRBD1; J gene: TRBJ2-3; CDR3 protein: CASTTGGRSDTQYF
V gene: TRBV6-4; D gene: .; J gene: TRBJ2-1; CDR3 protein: CASPERQEYNEQFF
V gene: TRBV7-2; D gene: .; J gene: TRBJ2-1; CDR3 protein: CASSLEDLRAFF
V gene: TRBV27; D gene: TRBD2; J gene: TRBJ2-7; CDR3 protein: CASSLLSSGRAGQYF
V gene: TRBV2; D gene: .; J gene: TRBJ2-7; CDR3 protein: CAGGGHLYEQYF
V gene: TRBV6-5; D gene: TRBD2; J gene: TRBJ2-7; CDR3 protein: CASSKLAGGNEQYF
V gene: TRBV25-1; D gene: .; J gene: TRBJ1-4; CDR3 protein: CASGGADNEKLFF
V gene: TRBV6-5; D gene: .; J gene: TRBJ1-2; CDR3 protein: CASSYAYFGGYGYTF
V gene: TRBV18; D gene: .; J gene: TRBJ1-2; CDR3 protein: CASSSGYGYTF
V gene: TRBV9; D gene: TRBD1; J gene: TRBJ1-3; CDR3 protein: CASSAGTGSVPGNTIYF
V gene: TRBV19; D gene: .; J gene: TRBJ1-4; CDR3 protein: CASSIRTAKFSTNEKLFF